Below are 2 T cell receptor beta chains sequenced from a single sample in a study of blood T cell repertoires in COVID-19. Repertoires were generated with immunoSEQ multiplex PCR, while TCRdb's copy carries only in-frame clones and drops some. Among around 50,000 clones listed, roughly 88% were seen once. The sample was peripheral blood. These TCRs come from a woman aged 80 or over with acute or convalescent COVID-19.

The rearrangement links TRBV11-2 to TRBJ2-5; weak D call: TRBD2 (5 bases). V lost 5 bases, J lost 4 bases, and 17 bases lay in between. The CDR3 runs to 15 residues. The germline gives CDR1 SGHAT, CDR2 FQNNGV. The CDR3: CASSPPRGRGETQYF. The CDR3 DNA reads TGTGCCAGCAGCCCACCGCGAGGGAGAGGAGAGACCCAGTACTTC. The whole variable domain, remainder taken from reference TRBV11-2 and TRBJ2-5, is EAGVAQSPRYKIIEKRQSVAFWCNPISGHATLYWYQQILGQGPKLLIQFQNNGVVDDSQLPKDRFSAERLKGVDSTLKIQPAKLEDSAVYLCASSPPRGRGETQYFGPGTRLLVL.

In this sample, this clone turned up once. The V gene is TRBV5-1, the J gene TRBJ1-4; TRBD1 matches at 9 bases. The CDR3 totals 16 residues. The V gene's germline CDR1 is SGHRS and CDR2 YFSETQ. V lost 4 bases and J lost 8; bases outside the gene matches: 12. DNA for the CDR3: TGCGCCAGCAGCCGCCGCACAGGGGGCCTCGAAGAAAAACTGTTTTTT. Translating gives CASSRRTGGLEEKLFF.